This T cell receptor (beta chain) was sequenced during a study of CD8 T cells in ankylosing spondylitis. Concerning this clonotype: The antigen remains undetermined.

Points from the study as a whole: Earlier reports found some motif variants in synovial fluid and blood in reactive arthritis. Clones linked to disease, bearing a CD8+ phenotype, were relatively rare in peripheral blood. As reported, disease-linked clones showed significant enrichment in matched ankylosing spondylitis synovial fluid.

The CDR3 is made up of 13 amino acids. V was trimmed by 1 base and J by 2 bases, leaving 9 bases between them. Per the germline V gene, CDR1 is DFQATT and CDR2 is SNEGSKA (reference sequence). MiXCR, applied by TCRdb to the 5' RACE reads, yields one record per CDR3 protein. The table has about 36,000 distinct CDR3 sequences, 13% seen once. The sample comprised synovial fluid, either unsorted or a sorted T cell fraction (not recorded which). The receptor comes from a male donor with ankylosing spondylitis. The V and J genes are TRBV20-1 and TRBJ2-7, with D possibly being TRBD1 or TRBD2 (5 bases each). The CDR3 protein is CSARGMGAYEQYF. The DNA of the CDR3 is TGCAGTGCTAGAGGGATGGGGGCCTACGAGCAGTACTTC.